The rows below give T cell receptor beta chains drawn from one sample of a study of T cells in Graves' hyperthyroidism and ophthalmopathy. TCRdb re-derived calls from the multiplex PCR reads in MiXCR, one entry per CDR3 protein. Of about 280,000 distinct CDR3 sequences detected, 25% appear once; the ten largest clones hold about 30%. The sequencing input was blood. Every receptor here comes from a man between 40 and 49 years old with Graves' hyperthyroidism that later progressed to Graves' ophthalmopathy. The CDR3 runs from the conserved cysteine through the conserved F or W.

J gene	V gene	CDR3 protein
TRBJ1-1	TRBV6-1	CASSARGTEAFF
TRBJ2-7	TRBV12-3/TRBV12-4	CASSTRGFYEQYF
TRBJ2-2	TRBV6-6	CASPGQDTGELFF
TRBJ2-7	TRBV30	CAWSRYRGTGGYEQYF
TRBJ1-5	TRBV20-1	CSARRGPSNQPQHF
TRBJ2-7	TRBV11-2	CASSLDRDAYEQYF
TRBJ2-2	TRBV12-3/TRBV12-4	CASSYLAGGPTGELFF
TRBJ1-1	TRBV12-3/TRBV12-4	CASSLGPRAEAFF
TRBJ2-7	TRBV28	CASSLVFSYEQYF
TRBJ2-2	TRBV5-6	CASSLGPTTGELFF
TRBJ2-7	TRBV5-5	CASSRDRLGYEQYF
TRBJ2-5	TRBV7-9	CASSSNDRGRETQYF
TRBJ1-5	TRBV3-1	CASSQEVGQPQHF
TRBJ2-2	TRBV11-2	CASSPAGGTGELFF
TRBJ1-3	TRBV19	CASRLGDSSGNTIYF
TRBJ2-2	TRBV5-1	CASSPDRVRTGELFF
TRBJ2-3	TRBV28	CATLLPSTDTQYF
TRBJ1-1	TRBV6-1	CASIADRLNTEAFF
TRBJ2-5	TRBV18	CASSPRRVHETQYF
TRBJ1-5	TRBV6-5	CASSSTGGPQHF
TRBJ2-7	TRBV5-6	CASSNDVDYEQYF
TRBJ2-2	TRBV11-3	CASSLGAGTNTGELFF
TRBJ1-1	TRBV11-1	CASSLPMTKPDTEAFF
TRBJ2-2	TRBV12-3/TRBV12-4	CASSFERTGELFF
TRBJ1-5	TRBV11-2	CASSSSLGTANQPQHF
TRBJ1-4	TRBV7-2	CASSLAFREKLFF
TRBJ2-7	TRBV7-8	CASSLAPSADYEQYF
TRBJ1-2	TRBV29-1	CSVEGDGYTF
TRBJ2-5	TRBV7-6	CASSLVGGKETQYF
TRBJ2-5	TRBV28	CASSLGGIVGETQYF
TRBJ2-3	TRBV6-1	CARQVADTQYF
TRBJ1-5	TRBV18	CASSRPGPGDQPQHF
TRBJ1-1	TRBV14	CASSQESTLTEAFF
TRBJ2-7	TRBV28	CASSLTGYEQYF
TRBJ2-2	TRBV20-1	CSARDPGTAVTGELFF
TRBJ2-7	TRBV20-1	CSARDLRPSGSIYEQYF
TRBJ2-7	TRBV27	CASKRRGLAFPYEQYF
TRBJ1-1	TRBV7-9	CASKTGGRNTEAFF
TRBJ1-5	TRBV28	CASSLGQGPHQPQHF
TRBJ1-2	TRBV24-1	CATSDPTARGNGYTF
TRBJ2-7	TRBV30	CAWSLVHEQYF
TRBJ1-1	TRBV5-1	CASGQQGPPNTEAFF
TRBJ2-7	TRBV4-3	CASSQVQGYEQYF
TRBJ1-5	TRBV6-5	CASSYSWGSSNQPQHF
TRBJ1-2	TRBV4-1	CASSQPKQGYYGYTF
TRBJ2-7	TRBV7-9	CASSGQGKGEQYF
TRBJ1-2	TRBV6-5	CASSYVQGNDNYGYTF
TRBJ2-7	TRBV28	CASSLVRAGGPGEQYF